The 26 T cell receptor beta chains given below trace back to one sample, sequenced in a study of CD8 T cells in ankylosing spondylitis listed by TCRdb under 2017. Overall study outcomes, separate from this receptor: Blood from ankylosing spondylitis patients appeared to be characterized by a TCR beta motif made up of several highly homologous amino acid variants.

Their antigen targets remain unknown. Receptor libraries were prepared by 5' RACE. The data were produced on an Illumina HiSeq 2500. The public reads were reanalyzed by TCRdb: fastp trimming at Q25, MiXCR alignment, in-frame beta chains only. Merged by CDR3 protein, the rows form single entries marked with the most common genes and DNA. Present in this sample are about 450,000 distinct CDR3 sequences, roughly a quarter of which were seen just once. Of the sample, roughly 0.9% falls within the top ten clones. The material sequenced was blood, either unsorted or a sorted T cell fraction (not recorded which). These TCRs come from a male donor with ankylosing spondylitis.

There are a few counts of this clonotype. The rearrangement joins TRBV11-2 to TRBJ2-7; no firm D call. From germline, CDR1 is SGHAT and CDR2 FQNNGV. The CDR3 consists of 12 residues. Deletions cut 5 bases from V and 6 bases from J, with 11 bases between. CDR3 sequence (DNA): TGTGCCAGCAGCCCCTCGTTCAGCGAGCAGTACTTC. Translated, it gives CASSPSFSEQYF. Supplemented by reference TRBV11-2 and TRBJ2-7, the full variable domain reads EAGVAQSPRYKIIEKRQSVAFWCNPISGHATLYWYQQILGQGPKLLIQFQNNGVVDDSQLPKDRFSAERLKGVDSTLKIQPAKLEDSAVYLCASSPSFSEQYFGPGTRLTVT.

The chain uses TRBV7-9 and TRBJ2-7; D remains unclear. Trimming removed 3 bases at V and 3 bases at J, with 9 bases between. Germline loops: CDR1 SEHNR, CDR2 FQNEAQ (reference sequence). The CDR3 runs to 13 residues. Written as DNA, the CDR3 is TGTGCCAGCAGCTTGGGCCCATACTACGAGCAGTACGTC. The encoded protein is CASSLGPYYEQYV.

In its sample, this clonotype was seen many times. The gene calls are TRBV12-3 or TRBV12-4 and TRBJ2-3; D gene unclear. The CDR3 totals 13 residues. Deletions cut 3 bases from V and 4 bases from J, with 8 bases between. CDR3 sequence (DNA): TGTGCCAGCAGTTTGGAGCGAGCAGATACGCAGTATTTT. Residues: CASSLERADTQYF.

The chain links TRBV30 to TRBJ2-1; a weak D match, TRBD2 (5 bases). V was pared by 0 bases and J by 0 bases, with 9 bases between. The CDR3 covers 15 residues. The V gene's germline CDR1 is GTSNPN and CDR2 SVGIG (reference sequence). CDR3: CAWSVLGSSYNEQFF. The CDR3, as DNA: TGTGCCTGGAGTGTACTGGGGAGCTCCTACAATGAGCAGTTCTTC.

This clonotype was counted ten times or more. The V and J genes are TRBV11-1 and TRBJ1-1; maybe TRBD1 (5 bases). Germline loops: CDR1 SGHAT, CDR2 FQDESV (reference sequence). The CDR3 contains 14 residues. Trimming took 4 bases from V and 2 from J, leaving 11 bases between them. For the CDR3, the DNA is TGTGCCAGCAGCTCGGGGGGAAAAAACACTGAAGCTTTCTTT. Its protein product is CASSSGGKNTEAFF.

This clonotype was recorded many times. The V call is TRBV12-3 or TRBV12-4, the J call TRBJ1-3, with a possible D match to TRBD1 (5 bases). The germline V and J ends were trimmed by 8 bases and 0 bases, with 8 bases remaining between them. The CDR3 consists of 13 residues. The DNA of the CDR3 is TGTGCCAGCCTCCAGGGCTCTGGAAACACCATATATTTT. This codes for CASLQGSGNTIYF.

This chain connects TRBV20-1 to TRBJ2-3, with D unclear. The germline CDR1 and CDR2 sequences are DFQATT and SNEGSKA (reference sequence). Trimming shortened V by 2 bases and J by 6 bases, and 9 bases separated the two germline ends. This CDR3 has 12 amino acids. In nucleotides, the CDR3 is TGCAGTGCTAGAAGCTTAAGGGATACGCAGTATTTT. Translating it yields CSARSLRDTQYF.

This clonotype has more than one count but fewer than ten. The chain combines TRBV4-1 with TRBJ1-2, with a tentative D call TRBD1 (5 bases). Germline V lookup: CDR1 MGHRA, CDR2 YSYEKL. The V and J ends lost 3 bases and 4 bases respectively, with 18 bases between them. CDR3 length: 16 residues. The CDR3 spells CASSQDSPGRLYGYTF. CDR3 in DNA: TGCGCCAGCAGCCAGGACTCACCGGGGCGTCTCTATGGCTACACCTTC.

The DNA for the CDR3 is TGCAGTGCTAGAGATGGGCAGGGAAGTAGCAATGAGCAGTTCTTC. Its protein product is CSARDGQGSSNEQFF. This chain joins TRBV20-1 and TRBJ2-1, with D perhaps TRBD1 (5 bases). Trimming removed 0 bases from V and 6 bases from J, with 15 bases in between. Germline lookup yields CDR1 DFQATT and CDR2 SNEGSKA (reference sequence). CDR3 size: 15 residues.

The chain employs TRBV7-2 and TRBJ1-5; the D is unclear. Trimming took off 0 bases at V and 7 bases at J, with 13 bases between the two ends. Germline loops: CDR1 SGHTA, CDR2 FQGNSA. CDR3 size: 15 residues. CDR3 bases: TGTGCCAGCAGCTTAGCCCCCGAATGGCGACAGCCCCAGCATTTT. Amino acids: CASSLAPEWRQPQHF.

This clonotype was seen only a few times. The V gene is TRBV7-2, the J gene TRBJ2-7, with D perhaps TRBD2 (6 bases). Germline V lookup: CDR1 SGHTA, CDR2 FQGNSA. The CDR3 consists of 15 residues. Deletions cut 1 base from V and 1 base from J, with 11 bases between. As DNA, the CDR3 is TGTGCCAGCAGCTTAGGGAGGGTAGGGTCCTACGAGCAGTACTTC. Amino acid sequence: CASSLGRVGSYEQYF.

Only a few counts were recorded for this clonotype. The chain joins TRBV20-1 to TRBJ2-2; D is uncertain. The CDR3 is 14 amino acids. Trimming pared 5 bases from V and 5 bases from J, leaving 15 bases between. CDR1 and CDR2 from the germline V gene are DFQATT and SNEGSKA (reference sequence). The CDR3 DNA reads as TGCAGTGCTCTCCGAGTAGCCGGAACCGGGGAGCTGTTTTTT. This translates into CSALRVAGTGELFF.

The rearrangement links TRBV20-1 to TRBJ2-2, with a tentative D call TRBD2 (6 bases). The ends were cut back, 5 bases at V and 5 bases at J, with 18 bases in the middle. Germline loops: CDR1 DFQATT, CDR2 SNEGSKA (reference sequence). CDR3 length equals 15 residues. The CDR3 protein is CSASPRGVMTGELFF. CDR3 nucleotides: TGCAGTGCTTCCCCACGCGGGGTAATGACCGGGGAGCTGTTTTTT.

The V gene is TRBV24-1, the J gene TRBJ2-5, with TRBD2 identical over 13 bases. The CDR3 totals 15 residues. After removal of 4 bases from V and 6 bases from J, the junction contained 4 bases not matched to a gene. Germline CDR1 and CDR2: KGHDR and SFDVKD. The CDR3 DNA follows: TGTGCCACCAGTGAACCGACTAGCGGGAGGAAGACCCAGTACTTC. This codes for CATSEPTSGRKTQYF.

A few counts support this clonotype. The chain is built from TRBV9 and TRBJ2-2, with TRBD1 matching 8 bases. J was trimmed by 4 bases and V by 3 bases; bases with no gene match: 5. The CDR3 loop spans 15 amino acids. Germline V CDR1 and CDR2: SGDLS, YYNGEE. This CDR3 is CASSARTGITGELFF. For the CDR3, the DNA is TGTGCCAGCAGCGCGCGGACAGGGATCACCGGGGAGCTGTTTTTT.

This clonotype was detected only a few times. The chain couples TRBV5-1 to TRBJ2-7; D remains unclear. Trimming left V 0 bases short and J 3 bases short, with 7 bases between. CDR3 length: 13 amino acids. Germline-derived CDR1 and CDR2 are SGHRS and YFSETQ. CDR3 DNA: TGCGCCAGCAGCTTGGTCGGCAACTACGAGCAGTACTTC. Translation: CASSLVGNYEQYF.

J is TRBJ1-1 and V is TRBV20-1; D perhaps matches TRBD1 (5 bases). V dropped 4 bases and J dropped 5 bases, with 17 bases sitting between them. Germline CDR1 DFQATT, CDR2 SNEGSKA (reference sequence). The CDR3 has 14 residues. CDR3 DNA: TGCAGTGCTATACCCGGGAGGGGCCAGACTGAAGCTTTCTTT. It encodes CSAIPGRGQTEAFF.

In its sample, this clonotype was seen a few times. The gene calls are TRBV11-2 and TRBJ1-5; no clear D. The length of the CDR3 is 13 residues. With 3 bases removed from V and 5 bases from J, the gap between germline ends came to 8 bases. Germline CDR1 reads SGHAT; CDR2 reads FQNNGV. The CDR3 DNA follows: TGTGCCAGCAGCTTTCAGAGCGATCAGCCCCAGCATTTT. It encodes CASSFQSDQPQHF.

The rearrangement joins TRBV15 to TRBJ2-3; no firm D call. This CDR3 comprises 14 residues. Germline V lookup: CDR1 LNHNV, CDR2 YYDKDF (reference sequence). V was pared by 5 bases and J by 6 bases, with 15 bases between. CDR3 sequence reads: CATSRESLRDTQYF. The CDR3 nucleotides read TGTGCCACCAGCCGCGAGTCCTTACGGGATACGCAGTATTTT.

This clonotype has only a few counts. V is TRBV5-1 and J is TRBJ2-1; 14 nucleotides line up with TRBD2. The CDR3 is made up of 18 amino acids. CDR1 is SGHRS and CDR2 is YFSETQ in the germline V gene. With 4 bases clipped from V and 0 bases from J, the junction kept 6 bases outside the gene matches. CDR3 sequence: CASSLRTSGRSSYNEQFF. The CDR3 DNA follows: TGCGCCAGCAGCCTTCGGACTAGCGGGAGGAGCTCCTACAATGAGCAGTTCTTC. The full variable domain, its missing parts supplied by reference TRBV5-1 and TRBJ2-1, is KAGVTQTPRYLIKTRGQQVTLSCSPISGHRSVSWYQQTPGQGLQFLFEYFSETQRNKGNFPGRFSGRQFSNSRSEMNVSTLELGDSALYLCASSLRTSGRSSYNEQFFGPGTRLTVL.

This chain links TRBV19 with TRBJ2-5; D gene unclear. Trimming took off 5 bases at V and 0 bases at J, with 7 bases between the two ends. This CDR3 has 13 amino acids. CDR1 and CDR2 (germline): LNHDA, SQIVND (reference sequence). The DNA of the CDR3 is TGTGCCAGTAGTGGCAATTACCAAGAGACCCAGTACTTC. This gives the protein CASSGNYQETQYF.

This clonotype has ten or more counts. The chain employs TRBV20-1 and TRBJ1-5; 7 positions agree with TRBD1. The germline V gene has CDR1 DFQATT and CDR2 SNEGSKA (reference sequence). The CDR3 is made up of 13 amino acids. J gave up 5 bases and V 6 bases, and 7 bases lay outside the gene matches. Written as DNA, the CDR3 is TGCAGTGCCCCACAGGGGATCGATCAGCCCCAGCATTTT. This translates into CSAPQGIDQPQHF.

In its sample, this clonotype was seen a few times. The chain couples TRBV5-5 to TRBJ2-6, with TRBD1 as a possible D gene (6 bases). Germline CDR1 SGHKS, CDR2 YYEKEE (reference sequence). The CDR3 loop spans 15 amino acids. V gave up 2 bases and J gave up 4 bases, with 10 bases separating them. Here the CDR3 DNA reads TGTGCCAGCAGCTTCCAGGGGTCCGGGGCCAACGTCCTGACTTTC. Its translation: CASSFQGSGANVLTF.

V usage is TRBV20-1 and J usage is TRBJ2-1; D might be TRBD2 (5 bases). With 6 bases removed from V and 3 bases from J, the gap between germline ends came to 15 bases. This CDR3 has 14 residues. The germline gives CDR1 DFQATT, CDR2 SNEGSKA (reference sequence). CDR3: CSAPAGGHYNEQFF. In DNA, the CDR3 is TGCAGTGCCCCGGCGGGCGGCCACTACAATGAGCAGTTCTTC.

The rearrangement joins TRBV5-1 to TRBJ2-5, with 9 bases fitting TRBD2. There are 15 residues in the CDR3. The J segment lost 5 bases and the V segment lost 2 bases, leaving 7 bases of the junction unmatched. The germline V gene encodes CDR1 SGHRS and CDR2 YFSETQ. The CDR3 sequence is CASSLIAGEGETQYF. The CDR3 bases are TGCGCCAGCAGCTTAATAGCGGGAGAAGGGGAGACCCAGTACTTC.

V is TRBV18 and J is TRBJ2-3, with D hard to call. The CDR3 extends over 12 amino acids. CDR1 and CDR2 from the germline V gene are KGHSH and LQKENI. The V end lost 0 bases, the J end lost 5 bases, and 3 bases lay between the germline ends. The CDR3 region has the DNA TGTGCCAGCTCACCACCGGTAGATACGCAGTATTTT. It translates to CASSPPVDTQYF.